Reported below is one T cell receptor beta chain. Antigen specificity is unknown. The source material, RNA transcripts, was used to amplify TCR beta CDR3 regions. A first-round RT-PCR of the TCR CDR3 used the HTBI primer set. MiXCR, run by TCRdb on the multiplex PCR reads, gives a single entry per CDR3 protein. The sample includes hundreds of thousands of distinct CDR3 sequences, approximately 14% of them seen just once. This record belongs to a study of T cells in Graves' hyperthyroidism and ophthalmopathy. Study summary: Peripheral blood was secured at the point of initial diagnosis, before any treatment.

Trimming took 6 bases from V and 0 from J; bases not matched to a gene: 10. Germline CDR1 MRHNA, CDR2 SNTAGT. The CDR3 loop spans 16 amino acids. The study's findings and limits: Ophthalmopathy stood apart from stable hyperthyroidism in a 13 V-J model.

This TCR was sampled from a woman between 45 and 65 years old with Graves' ophthalmopathy. Sequenced: blood. This chain joins TRBV6-4 and TRBJ2-7, with 8 bases identical to TRBD2. As DNA, the CDR3 is TGTGCCAGCAGAACCGGACTAGCCCTTTCCTCCTACGAGCAGTACTTC. It specifies CASRTGLALSSYEQYF.